This is a list of T cell receptor beta chains from one sample in a study of T cell responses to AZD1222 COVID-19 vaccine. Profiling relied on immunoSEQ multiplex PCR, and the TCRdb table lists in-frame clones only, not all of them. Of about 200,000 clones in the sample, roughly 92% were seen once. The source material was peripheral blood, sampled 28 days after the second AZD1222 dose. These receptor sequences come from an adult who received the AZD1222 COVID-19 vaccine. The CDR3 runs from the conserved cysteine through the conserved F or W. The D gene is left open where the match is weak. The listing skips clone size in some rows; elsewhere it reads once, few, many or a size class.

CDR3nt	CDR3aa	j_gene	abundance	v_gene	d_gene
TGCGCCAGCAGTGAGTCGATAAGAAGGAATGAGCAGTTCTTC	CASSESIRRNEQFF	TRBJ2-1	-	TRBV10-1	-
TGTGCCAGCTCACCGGAGACTTGGTTGAGGTCTGAAGCTTTCTTT	CASSPETWLRSEAFF	TRBJ1-1	-	TRBV18	-
TGTGCCAGCACCCCGTCCGGGGGAGGGACAGATACGCAGTATTTT	CASTPSGGGTDTQYF	TRBJ2-3	-	TRBV5-4	TRBD2
TGCGCCAGCAGCTTCAGTATCTCTGGGGCCAACGTCCTGACTTTC	CASSFSISGANVLTF	TRBJ2-6	-	TRBV5-1	-
TGTGCCAGCAGCCTCGACGGAGGGCTGGGAGGAAACACCATATATTTT	CASSLDGGLGGNTIYF	TRBJ1-3	few	TRBV5-5	-
TGTGCCAGTAGTAACCGTGGGTCTTCGAACACTGAAGCTTTCTTT	CASSNRGSSNTEAFF	TRBJ1-1	-	TRBV19	-
TGTGCCAGCAGCCAAGTGGACAATCAGCCCCAGCATTTT	CASSQVDNQPQHF	TRBJ1-5	few	TRBV3-1/TRBV3-2	-
TGTGCCAGCAGTTCCGGACAGGCATACGTTACCGGGTATTCACCCCTCCACTTT	CASSSGQAYVTGYSPLHF	TRBJ1-6	-	TRBV28	TRBD1
TGTGCCAGCAGCTTAACGGTGGAGACTGAAGCTTTCTTT	CASSLTVETEAFF	TRBJ1-1	-	TRBV11-3	-
TGTGCCAGCAGTCCAATAATCACGTTCTCTGGAAACACCATATATTTT	CASSPIITFSGNTIYF	TRBJ1-3	-	TRBV3-1/TRBV3-2	-
TGTGCCAGCAGCTACAGGGGTGCCGGGGAGCTGTTTTTT	CASSYRGAGELFF	TRBJ2-2	-	TRBV11-3	TRBD1
TGTGCCAGCAGTTACTCGATGGGCAGGACGGGTTCACCCCTCCACTTT	CASSYSMGRTGSPLHF	TRBJ1-6	-	TRBV6-5	-
TGTGCCTGGATCCCTTTCCCGGGACATATATCCTACGAGCAGTACTTC	CAWIPFPGHISYEQYF	TRBJ2-7	-	TRBV30	-
TGTGCCAGCAGATTACAGGGTAACTATGGCTACACCTTC	CASRLQGNYGYTF	TRBJ1-2	-	TRBV5-4	-
TGCGCCAGCAGCTCCGGGACTAGCGGGGGGGCCACAGATACGCAGTATTTT	CASSSGTSGGATDTQYF	TRBJ2-3	-	TRBV5-1	TRBD2
TGCAGCGTCGCCGACAGGACCAATCAGCCCCAGCATTTT	CSVADRTNQPQHF	TRBJ1-5	-	TRBV29-1	-
TGTGCCATCAGTGCGGGACAGGGGGCGCTTGTAGGCTACACCTTC	CAISAGQGALVGYTF	TRBJ1-2	-	TRBV10-3	TRBD1
TGTGCCAGCAGTTATCTGGGGAGCACAGATACGCAGTATTTT	CASSYLGSTDTQYF	TRBJ2-3	-	TRBV6-5	-
TGTGCCAGCAGCCCAAGACAGCATAACTATGGCTACACCTTC	CASSPRQHNYGYTF	TRBJ1-2	-	TRBV7-9	-
TGTGCCAGCACATTAAACTCTGGAAACACCATATATTTT	CASTLNSGNTIYF	TRBJ1-3	-	TRBV12-3/TRBV12-4	-
TGTGCCAGCAGCTTCACGGTGTACCAAGAGACCCAGTACTTC	CASSFTVYQETQYF	TRBJ2-5	-	TRBV5-8	-
TGTGCCAGTAGTATGTCTGGCACGGGGACCCAGTACTTC	CASSMSGTGTQYF	TRBJ2-5	-	TRBV19	-
TGCGCCAGCAGTCCCAGGGGAGGACCCCCCTATGGCTACACCTTC	CASSPRGGPPYGYTF	TRBJ1-2	-	TRBV5-1	-
TGTGCCAGTAGTGTGGGAGCGGGGGGGCCAGATACGCAGTATTTT	CASSVGAGGPDTQYF	TRBJ2-3	-	TRBV19	TRBD2
TGTGCCAGCAGACGCGGGACAGCCACCGGGGAGCTGTTTTTT	CASRRGTATGELFF	TRBJ2-2	-	TRBV6-5	-
TGTGCCAGCGGACTGACAGGAGCCAATGAAAAACTGTTTTTT	CASGLTGANEKLFF	TRBJ1-4	-	TRBV7-2	-
TGTGCCAGCAGCTCAGCCGGGACAATCTCCTACGAGCAGTACTTC	CASSSAGTISYEQYF	TRBJ2-7	-	TRBV14	-
TGCGCCAGCAGCCAAGATCACGACGAGCAGTACTTC	CASSQDHDEQYF	TRBJ2-7	-	TRBV4-1	-
TGTGCCAGCTCGCCTGGGAGGGGCCCCTATGGCTACACCTTC	CASSPGRGPYGYTF	TRBJ1-2	once	TRBV18	-
TGTGCCAGCAGCGTAGAAGGTCCCCCCGATTCACCCCTCCACTTT	CASSVEGPPDSPLHF	TRBJ1-6	-	TRBV9	-
TGCGCCAGCAGCCAAGGGGGGAACAGGGGGACTCAGCCCCAGCATTTT	CASSQGGNRGTQPQHF	TRBJ1-5	once	TRBV4-1	TRBD1
TGTGCCAGCTCACGACAGGGACAGCCCACTGAAGCTTTCTTT	CASSRQGQPTEAFF	TRBJ1-1	-	TRBV18	TRBD1
TGTGCCAGCAGCGGGACAGGGGATGCCCGGAGGGGGACCATATATTTT	CASSGTGDARRGTIYF	TRBJ1-3	-	TRBV5-6	TRBD1
TGTGCCAGCAGCTCGGCCGGAGATACGCAGTATTTT	CASSSAGDTQYF	TRBJ2-3	-	TRBV11-2	-
TGTGCCAGCTCACGGGGGACAAAGGCTCAGTACTTC	CASSRGTKAQYF	TRBJ2-4	-	TRBV18	-
TGTGCCAGCAGCTCCGGGAGCTCTAACACTGAAGCTTTCTTT	CASSSGSSNTEAFF	TRBJ1-1	-	TRBV28	-
TGTGCCAGCAGCTTAGATGCAGGGGGCCCCTACGAGCAGTACTTC	CASSLDAGGPYEQYF	TRBJ2-7	-	TRBV7-6	TRBD1
TGTGCCAGCAGCGGCGGACAGGGGTCTAATGAAAAACTGTTTTTT	CASSGGQGSNEKLFF	TRBJ1-4	-	TRBV2	TRBD1
TGTGCCAGCTCCTCTCTCGGACAGGCGGACTATGGCTACACCTTC	CASSSLGQADYGYTF	TRBJ1-2	once	TRBV18	TRBD1